This TCR beta chain stems from a study of beta chain features in type 1 diabetes. Expressed TCRB transcripts were sequenced, since all the RNA that had been isolated was reverse transcribed. Produced via immunoSEQ multiplex PCR; TCRdb's table is partial and in-frame only. The profile shows 120,000 to 150,000 clones, under 60% of them singletons. The CDR3 spans 14 residues. Germline CDR1 reads SGHVS; CDR2 reads FQNEAQ. V was clipped by 4 bases and J by 3 bases, with 10 bases between them. This sequence originates from a man between 18 and 35 years old in good health. The chain carries TRBV7-8 and TRBJ1-5, with D tentatively TRBD1 (5 bases). Sequencing input: Tregs from blood. CDR3 coding DNA: TGTGCCAGCAGCTCCGGACACGCCAATCAGCCCCAGCATTTT. It yields the protein CASSSGHANQPQHF.